This T cell receptor beta chain was captured in a study of cytomegalovirus exposure and HLA in healthy donors. Study-level findings and limits: High sensitivity and specificity were reportedly achieved when the classifier diagnosed cytomegalovirus status.

The PCR contained 60 Vbeta and 13 Jbeta primers. Under the authors' procedure: Among the unique TCR beta chains that a later analysis counted, some 73 million in all, about 11 million were shared. Here immunoSEQ multiplex PCR was the method, and the copy in TCRdb shows in-frame clones only, minus some. From that table come the V and J calls and clone size; the DNA was used to work out D and trimming. The repertoire holds some 120,000 clones, with 75% to 85% as singletons. Germline-derived CDR1 and CDR2 are SGHTS and YDEGEE. The CDR3 totals 13 residues. Between the trimmed V and J ends, which lost 2 bases and 6 bases, there was a span of 10 bases. Participants comprised healthy donors of bone marrow. With regard to this clone: The antigen remains undetermined.

The sequencing input was PBMCs. This clonotype was sampled from a male donor in good health and CMV-seronegative. The chain uses TRBV5-8 and TRBJ2-3; no clear D. CDR3 in amino acids: CASSFLSRDTQYF. In DNA form, the CDR3 reads TGTGCCAGCAGCTTCCTATCCAGGGATACGCAGTATTTT.